This TCR beta chain was found in a study of blood T cells in healthy people across ages. Study-wide results and caveats: Versus aged donors, long-lived donors had higher diversity and more naive CD4+ cells.

For this clonotype: Antigen: not known.

The ends were cut back, 3 bases at V and 6 bases at J, with 16 bases in the middle. The CDR3 is made up of 15 amino acids. Germline CDR1 reads SEHNR; CDR2 reads FQNEAQ (reference sequence). The second PCR ran roughly 6 to 11 cycles with a sample-barcoded 5' primer and J-beta primers. Using its own MiXCR run on the 5' RACE reads, TCRdb lists one record per CDR3 protein. Among some 1.7 million distinct CDR3 sequences listed, over 25% were seen once. Sequenced input: blood. This TCR came from a woman in her twenties or thirties in good health. This chain connects TRBV7-9 to TRBJ2-3; TRBD2 is a possible D gene (7 bases). The CDR3 DNA sequence: TGTGCCAGCAGCTTTTGGAGGGGGGGCCCGGATACGCAGTATTTT. It encodes CASSFWRGGPDTQYF.